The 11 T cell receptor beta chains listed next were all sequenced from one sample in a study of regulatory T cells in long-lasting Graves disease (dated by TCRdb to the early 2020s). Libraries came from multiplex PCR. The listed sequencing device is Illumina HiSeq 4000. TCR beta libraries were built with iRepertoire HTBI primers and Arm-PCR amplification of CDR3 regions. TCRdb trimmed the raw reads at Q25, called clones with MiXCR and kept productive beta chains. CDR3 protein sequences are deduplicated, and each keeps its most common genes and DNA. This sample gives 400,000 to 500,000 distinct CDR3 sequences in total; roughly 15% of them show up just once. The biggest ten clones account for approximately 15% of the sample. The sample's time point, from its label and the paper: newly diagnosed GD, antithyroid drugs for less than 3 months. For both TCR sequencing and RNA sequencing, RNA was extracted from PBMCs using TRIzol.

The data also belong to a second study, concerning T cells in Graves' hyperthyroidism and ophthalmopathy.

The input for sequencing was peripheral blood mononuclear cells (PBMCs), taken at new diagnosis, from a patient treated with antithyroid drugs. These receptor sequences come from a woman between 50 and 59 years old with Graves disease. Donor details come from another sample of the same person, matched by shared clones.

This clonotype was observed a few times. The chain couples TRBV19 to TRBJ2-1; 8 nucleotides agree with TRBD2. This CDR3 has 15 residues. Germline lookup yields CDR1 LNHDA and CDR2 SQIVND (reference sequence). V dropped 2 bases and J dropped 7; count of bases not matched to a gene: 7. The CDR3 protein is CASSITSGSVNEQFF. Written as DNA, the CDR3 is TGTGCCAGTAGTATAACCAGCGGGAGTGTAAATGAGCAGTTCTTC.

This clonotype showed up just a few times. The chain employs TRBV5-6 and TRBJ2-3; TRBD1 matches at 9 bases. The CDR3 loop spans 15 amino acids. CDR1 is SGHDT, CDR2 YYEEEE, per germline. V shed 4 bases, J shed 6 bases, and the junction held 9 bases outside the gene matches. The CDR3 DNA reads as TGTGCCAGCAGCCTTTGGGACAGGGATGCGGATACGCAGTATTTT. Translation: CASSLWDRDADTQYF. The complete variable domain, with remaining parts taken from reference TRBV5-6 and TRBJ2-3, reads DAGVTQSPTHLIKTRGQQVTLRCSPKSGHDTVSWYQQALGQGPQFIFQYYEEEERQRGNFPDRFSGHQFPNYSSELNVNALLLGDSALYLCASSLWDRDADTQYFGPGTRLTVL.

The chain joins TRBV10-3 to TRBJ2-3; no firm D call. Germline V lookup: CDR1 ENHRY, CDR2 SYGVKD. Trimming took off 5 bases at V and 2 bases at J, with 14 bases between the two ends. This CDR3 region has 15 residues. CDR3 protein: CAISRTTGNTDTQYF. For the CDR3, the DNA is TGTGCCATCAGTCGGACCACCGGCAACACAGATACGCAGTATTTT.

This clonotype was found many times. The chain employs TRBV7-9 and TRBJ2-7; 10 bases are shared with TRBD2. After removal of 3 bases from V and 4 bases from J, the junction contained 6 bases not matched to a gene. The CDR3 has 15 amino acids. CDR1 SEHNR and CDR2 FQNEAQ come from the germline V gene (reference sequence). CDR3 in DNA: TGTGCCAGCAGCTTTCTAGCGGGAGTTGCTTACGAGCAGTACTTC. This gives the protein CASSFLAGVAYEQYF.

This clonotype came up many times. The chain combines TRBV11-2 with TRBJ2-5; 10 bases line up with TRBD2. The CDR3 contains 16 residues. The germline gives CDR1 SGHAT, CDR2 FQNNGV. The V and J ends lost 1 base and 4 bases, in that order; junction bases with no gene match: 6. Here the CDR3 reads CASSLGGLAGVETQYF. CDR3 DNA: TGTGCCAGCAGCTTAGGGGGGCTAGCGGGAGTAGAGACCCAGTACTTC.

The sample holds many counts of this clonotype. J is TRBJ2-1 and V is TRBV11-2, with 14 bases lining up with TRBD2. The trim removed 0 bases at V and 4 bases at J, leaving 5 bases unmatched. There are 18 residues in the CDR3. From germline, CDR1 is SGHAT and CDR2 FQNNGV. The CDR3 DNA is TGTGCCAGCAGCTTAGAGGGACTAGCGGGAGTTGGTTACAATGAGCAGTTCTTC. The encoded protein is CASSLEGLAGVGYNEQFF.

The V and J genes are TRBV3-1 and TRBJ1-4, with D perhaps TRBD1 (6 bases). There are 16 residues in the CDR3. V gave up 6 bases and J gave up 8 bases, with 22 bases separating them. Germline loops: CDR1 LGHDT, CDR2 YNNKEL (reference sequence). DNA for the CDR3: TGTGCCAGCAGATCAACCGGGGGGGCAAGGGGAGAAAAACTGTTTTTT. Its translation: CASRSTGGARGEKLFF.

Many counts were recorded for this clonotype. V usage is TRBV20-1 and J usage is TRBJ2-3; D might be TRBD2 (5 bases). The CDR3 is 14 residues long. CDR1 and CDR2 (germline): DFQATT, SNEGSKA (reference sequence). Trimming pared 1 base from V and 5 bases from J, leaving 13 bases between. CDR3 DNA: TGCAGTGCTAGAGTAGGCCTAGCACTAGATACGCAGTATTTT. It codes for CSARVGLALDTQYF.

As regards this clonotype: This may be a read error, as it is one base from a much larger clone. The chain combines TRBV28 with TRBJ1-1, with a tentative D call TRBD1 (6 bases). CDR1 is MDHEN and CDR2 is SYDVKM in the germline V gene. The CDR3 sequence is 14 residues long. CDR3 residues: CANSLRGANTEAFF. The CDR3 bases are TGTGCCAACAGTTTACGGGGGGCGAACACTGAAGCTTTCTTT.

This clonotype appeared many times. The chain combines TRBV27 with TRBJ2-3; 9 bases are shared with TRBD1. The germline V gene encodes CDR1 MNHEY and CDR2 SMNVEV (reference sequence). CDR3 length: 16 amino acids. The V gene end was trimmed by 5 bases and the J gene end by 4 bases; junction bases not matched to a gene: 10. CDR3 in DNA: TGTGCCAGCAGTCCCCGCGGGACAGGGTATTCAGATACGCAGTATTTT. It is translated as CASSPRGTGYSDTQYF.

CDR3 loop: CASSQDNGAGAYEQYF. The CDR3, as DNA: TGTGCCAGCAGCCAAGACAACGGGGCAGGGGCCTACGAGCAGTACTTC. The genes are TRBV4-2 and TRBJ2-7, with D tentatively TRBD1 (6 bases). The CDR3 loop spans 16 amino acids. Between the trimmed V and J ends, which lost 0 bases and 2 bases, there was a span of 14 bases. CDR1 is LGHNA, CDR2 YNFKEQ, per germline.